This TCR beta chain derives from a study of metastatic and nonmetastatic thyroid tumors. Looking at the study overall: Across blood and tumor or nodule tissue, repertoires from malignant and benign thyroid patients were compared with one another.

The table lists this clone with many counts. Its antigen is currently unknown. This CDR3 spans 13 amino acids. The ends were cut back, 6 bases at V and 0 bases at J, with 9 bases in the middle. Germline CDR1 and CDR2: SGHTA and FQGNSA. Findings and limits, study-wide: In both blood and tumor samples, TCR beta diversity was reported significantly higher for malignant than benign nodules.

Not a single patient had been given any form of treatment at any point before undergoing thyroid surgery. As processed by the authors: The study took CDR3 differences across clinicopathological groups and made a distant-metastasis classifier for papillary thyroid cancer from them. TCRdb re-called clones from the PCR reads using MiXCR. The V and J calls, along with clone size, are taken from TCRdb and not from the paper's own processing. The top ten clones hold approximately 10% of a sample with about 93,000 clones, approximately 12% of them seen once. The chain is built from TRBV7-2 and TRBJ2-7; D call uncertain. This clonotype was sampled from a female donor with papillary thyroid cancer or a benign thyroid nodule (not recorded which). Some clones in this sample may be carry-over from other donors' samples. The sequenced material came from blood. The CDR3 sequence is CASSPGRSYEQYF. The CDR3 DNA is TGTGCCAGCAGTCCGGGTCGCTCCTACGAGCAGTACTTC.